These 6 T cell receptor beta chains were all obtained from the same sample, sequenced in a study of CD8 T cells in ankylosing spondylitis. MiXCR was run by TCRdb on the 5' RACE reads, yielding one entry per CDR3 protein. The sample lists roughly 230,000 distinct CDR3 sequences; 18% were seen once. The source material was blood, either unsorted or a sorted T cell fraction (not recorded which). These receptors all come from a male donor with ankylosing spondylitis or in good health (not recorded which).

This chain uses TRBV11-2 with TRBJ2-1; tentatively, D is TRBD1 or TRBD2 (5 bases each). V lost 2 bases and J 5 bases, leaving 13 bases between the germline ends. CDR3 length: 15 residues. Looked up from germline, CDR1 is SGHAT and CDR2 is FQNNGV. The CDR3 nucleotides read TGTGCCAGCAGCTTACTGAGGGGAATTGACAATGAGCAGTTCTTC. Translated: CASSLLRGIDNEQFF.

The CDR3 bases are TGTGCCAGCAGAGGGACTAGCGGGAGTCGCTACAATGAGCAGTTCTTC. This encodes CASRGTSGSRYNEQFF. The genes are TRBV2 and TRBJ2-1; TRBD2 matches at 14 bases. This CDR3 region has 16 residues. Looked up from germline, CDR1 is SNHLY and CDR2 is FYNNEI. Trimming removed 6 bases from V and 3 bases from J; junction bases left unmatched: 4.

Turning to this clonotype: This may arise from a read error, as a much more abundant clone is one base away. The chain is built from TRBV12-3 or TRBV12-4 and TRBJ2-1; D ambiguous. V dropped 5 bases and J dropped 5 bases, with 4 bases sitting between them. The CDR3 totals 11 residues. CDR3 DNA sequence: TGTGCCAGCAGTATTAACAATGAGCAGTTCTTC. This gives the protein CASSINNEQFF.

This clonotype showed up just a few times. The genes are TRBV12-3 or TRBV12-4 and TRBJ2-2; D ambiguous. The CDR3 extends over 14 amino acids. V was shortened by 5 bases and J by 0 bases, with 7 bases between the two germline ends. The CDR3 bases are TGTGCCAGCAGTCACCATACGAACACCGGGGAGCTGTTTTTT. Translation: CASSHHTNTGELFF.

There are a few counts of this clonotype. This chain uses TRBV19 with TRBJ2-2; unclear D gene. The CDR3 length is 13 residues. Per the germline V gene, CDR1 is LNHDA and CDR2 is SQIVND (reference sequence). Deletions cut 3 bases from V and 6 bases from J, with 8 bases between. DNA of the CDR3: TGTGCCAGTAGTATGGGCAGATCCGGGGAGCTGTTTTTT. It specifies CASSMGRSGELFF.

This clonotype came up a few times. V and J are TRBV9 and TRBJ2-1, with 9 nucleotides matching TRBD2. This CDR3 is built from 16 residues. V shed 1 base, J shed 5 bases, and the junction held 7 bases outside the gene matches. Germline V CDR1 and CDR2: SGDLS, YYNGEE. CDR3 residues: CASSVQRLAADNEQFF. The CDR3 nucleotides are TGTGCCAGCAGCGTACAGAGACTAGCGGCCGACAATGAGCAGTTCTTC.